A single sample gave rise to the 15 T cell receptor beta chains below, sequenced in a study of T cells in women clearing cervical HPV infection. Clones were read by immunoSEQ multiplex PCR, and TCRdb kept only the in-frame ones, dropping some. Its listing shows over 25,000 clones. Sequenced input: blood buffy coat. The origin of the receptors is a woman aged 18-70 years with a cervical HPV16 infection that either progressed to CIN3+ or cleared (not recorded which).

About this clone: Read data end 3 residues before the CDR3 end; the end is taken from the germline J gene. V usage is TRBV19 and J usage is TRBJ2-7; a possible D gene is TRBD1 (5 bases). This CDR3 spans 14 amino acids. The V end was cut by 3 bases, the J end by 0 bases, with 9 bases between. From germline, CDR1 is LNHDA and CDR2 SQIVND (reference sequence). The CDR3 DNA, read in part, is TGTGCCAGTAGTATTGGCGACAGCTCCTACGAG. This sequence encodes CASSIGDSSYE. The CDR3 reads in full as CASSIGDSSYEQYF.

As concerns this clone: The read comes to an end 3 residues before the CDR3 does, leaving the germline J gene to fill in the end. The chain uses TRBV12-3 or TRBV12-4 and TRBJ2-7; the D gene could be TRBD1 or TRBD2 (5 bases each). The CDR3 length is 15 residues. V lost 5 bases, J lost 1 base, and 15 bases lay in between. CDR3 protein: CASSLQEGKSYEQYF. The CDR3 bases that were read are TGTGCCAGCAGTCTCCAAGAGGGGAAGTCCTACGAG.

Worth noting for this clone: Sequencing ends 3 residues short of the CDR3 end; the germline J gene provides the rest. V gene TRBV7-6 combines with J gene TRBJ2-1; no clear D gene. Looked up from germline, CDR1 is SGHVS and CDR2 is FNYEAQ. The CDR3 runs to 15 residues. V dropped 5 bases and J dropped 7 bases, with 18 bases sitting between them. CDR3 sequence: CASSPARRFGNEQFF. The sequenced CDR3 bases are TGTGCCAGCAGCCCAGCGAGGCGGTTTGGGAATGAG. Complete variable domain (other parts from reference TRBV7-6 and TRBJ2-1): GAGVSQSPRYKVTKRGQDVALRCDPISGHVSLYWYRQALGQGPEFLTYFNYEAQQDKSGLPNDRFSAERPEGSISTLTIQRTEQRDSAMYRCASSPARRFGNEQFFGPGTRLTVL.

As regards this clone: The read ends 3 residues shy of where the CDR3 ends; the end is completed using the germline J gene. The chain uses TRBV7-8 and TRBJ1-5, with a weak D call TRBD1 (5 bases). The CDR3 totals 16 residues. V was shortened by 1 base and J by 5 bases, with 15 bases between the two germline ends. From germline, CDR1 is SGHVS and CDR2 FQNEAQ. Here the CDR3 reads CASSLVGLGAYQPQHF. Partial CDR3 DNA: TGTGCCAGCAGCTTAGTAGGTTTAGGGGCCTATCAGCCC.

This clone registers medium-sized by frequency. The CDR3 end lies 3 residues beyond the end of the read and is filled in from the germline J gene. The chain combines TRBV6-4 with TRBJ2-2, with D unresolved. The CDR3 runs 14 residues. V was shortened by 3 bases and J by 1 base, with 6 bases between the two germline ends. Germline values: CDR1 MRHNA, CDR2 SNTAGT. CDR3 DNA (partial): TGTGCCAGCAGTGAAGGGTGGAACACCGGGGAG. Its protein is CASSEGWNTGE. The full CDR3 reads CASSEGWNTGELFF.

The DNA read from the CDR3 is TGTGCCAGCAGCTTACAGGACGGAGACTATGGT. It yields the protein CASSLQDGDYG. The full CDR3 reads CASSLQDGDYGQYF. The genes are TRBV7-6 and TRBJ2-4, with a possible D match to TRBD2 (5 bases). The read terminates 3 residues ahead of where the CDR3 ends, so the germline J gene completes it. Germline CDR1 is SGHVS and CDR2 is FNYEAQ. The CDR3 is 14 amino acids.

Notes on this clone: Sequencing ends 3 residues short of the CDR3 end; the germline J gene provides the rest. Different DNA sequences within this sample yield the same CDR3. The chain recombines TRBV19 with TRBJ1-3; TRBD1 might be the D (6 bases). Germline V CDR1 and CDR2: LNHDA, SQIVND (reference sequence). This CDR3 spans 15 amino acids. Trimming left V 5 bases short and J 0 bases short, with 11 bases between. Incomplete CDR3 DNA: TGTGCCAGTAGTGACAGGTCCTTCTCTGGAAACACC. This gives the protein CASSDRSFSGNT. The full CDR3 protein is CASSDRSFSGNTIYF.

On this clone itself: The read terminates 3 residues before the CDR3 end, so the remaining end is supplied by the germline J gene. The chain carries TRBV20-1 and TRBJ2-1; TRBD2 aligns across 12 bases. This CDR3 is built from 16 residues. With 0 bases clipped from V and 7 bases from J, the junction kept 7 bases outside the gene matches. Germline values: CDR1 DFQATT, CDR2 SNEGSKA (reference sequence). CDR3 sequence: CSAREILAGGQNEQFF. CDR3 bases read: TGCAGTGCTAGAGAAATTCTAGCGGGAGGGCAGAATGAG.

Worth noting for this clone: The read is 3 residues too short to cover the CDR3 end, so that end is filled in from the germline J gene. The rearrangement uses TRBV20-1 and TRBJ2-3; the match to TRBD1 covers 7 bases. The CDR3 has 12 residues. Germline loops: CDR1 DFQATT, CDR2 SNEGSKA (reference sequence). The sequenced part of the CDR3 DNA is TGCAGTGCCAGACAGGGTGGCGAGACG. It translates to CSARQGGET. The CDR3 as a whole reads CSARQGGETQYF.

Notes on this clone: With the read ending 3 residues before the CDR3 end, the germline J gene is used to fill in that end. The chain employs TRBV11-3 and TRBJ1-3, with D perhaps TRBD1 (6 bases). Trimming cost V 5 bases and J 0 bases, with 11 bases left between them. The CDR3 has 15 amino acids. Germline CDR1 reads SGHNT; CDR2 reads YENEEA. The CDR3 reads CASSLQGYSGNTIYF. The sequenced part of the CDR3 DNA is TGTGCCAGCAGCCTACAGGGTTACTCTGGAAACACC.

Worth noting for this clone: The read ends 3 residues before the CDR3 terminus; that terminus is restored from the germline J gene. The gene calls are TRBV5-1 and TRBJ2-2; 7 nucleotides agree with TRBD1. The J segment lost 4 bases and the V segment lost 4 bases, leaving 7 bases of the junction unmatched. There are 15 residues in the CDR3. The V gene's germline CDR1 is SGHRS and CDR2 YFSETQ. This chain's CDR3 is CASSVDRAATGELFF. Incomplete CDR3 DNA: TGCGCCAGCAGCGTTGACAGGGCGGCCACCGGGGAG.

Remarks on this clone: The CDR3 is cut off 3 residues early in the read; its end comes from the germline J gene. The V call is TRBV11-2, the J call TRBJ2-5, with D possibly matching TRBD2 (7 bases). The CDR3 is 14 amino acids. Germline V gene data show CDR1 as SGHAT and CDR2 as FQNNGV. The V end was cut by 5 bases, the J end by 2 bases, with 12 bases between. The DNA read from the CDR3 is TGTGCCAGCAGCCCCGGGGGGCCTCAAGAGACC. It is translated as CASSPGGPQET. The complete CDR3 protein is CASSPGGPQETQYF. Together with reference TRBV11-2 and TRBJ2-5, the CDR3 gives the full variable domain: EAGVAQSPRYKIIEKRQSVAFWCNPISGHATLYWYQQILGQGPKLLIQFQNNGVVDDSQLPKDRFSAERLKGVDSTLKIQPAKLEDSAVYLCASSPGGPQETQYFGPGTRLLVL.

In the case of this clone: The read stops 3 residues short of the end of the CDR3; the missing end is completed from the germline J gene. The J gene is TRBJ1-2, the V gene TRBV6-4; possibly TRBD1 for D (6 bases). This CDR3 has 13 residues. From germline, CDR1 is MRHNA and CDR2 SNTAGT. The ends were cut back, 0 bases at V and 4 bases at J, with 6 bases in the middle. The part of the CDR3 DNA that was read is TGTGCCAGCAGTGACTCAGGGGGCTATGGC. It yields the protein CASSDSGGYG. The complete CDR3 protein is CASSDSGGYGYTF.

A note on this clone: Sequencing ends 3 residues short of the CDR3 end; the germline J gene provides the rest. This chain connects TRBV7-6 to TRBJ1-1, with TRBD1 matching 9 bases. CDR1 is SGHVS and CDR2 is FNYEAQ in the germline V gene. Losses at the gene ends were 2 bases for V and 4 bases for J; bases not matched to a gene: 8. The CDR3 length is 16 residues. The CDR3 reads CASSLKGTGSGTEAFF. Incomplete CDR3 DNA: TGTGCCAGCAGCTTAAAGGGGACAGGGTCGGGCACTGAA.

As regards this clone: The read stops 3 residues short of the end of the CDR3; the missing end is completed from the germline J gene. The rearrangement joins TRBV7-9 to TRBJ1-2, with unresolved D. This CDR3 region has 14 residues. Germline assignment: CDR1 SEHNR and CDR2 FQNEAQ (reference sequence). The sequenced CDR3 bases are TGTGCCAGCAGCTCTACTAGTTCCTACAATGAC. Encoded protein: CASSSTSSYND. The full CDR3 reads CASSSTSSYNDYTF.